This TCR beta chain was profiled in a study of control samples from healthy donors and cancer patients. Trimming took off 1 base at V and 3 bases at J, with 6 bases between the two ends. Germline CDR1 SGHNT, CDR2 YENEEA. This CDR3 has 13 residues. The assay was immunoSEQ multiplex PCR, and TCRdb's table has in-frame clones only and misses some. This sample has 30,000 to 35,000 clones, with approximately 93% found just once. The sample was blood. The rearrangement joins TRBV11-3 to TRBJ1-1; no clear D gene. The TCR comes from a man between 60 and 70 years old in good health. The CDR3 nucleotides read TGTGCCAGCAGCTTAGGGGGTGACACTGAAGCTTTCTTT. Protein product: CASSLGGDTEAFF.